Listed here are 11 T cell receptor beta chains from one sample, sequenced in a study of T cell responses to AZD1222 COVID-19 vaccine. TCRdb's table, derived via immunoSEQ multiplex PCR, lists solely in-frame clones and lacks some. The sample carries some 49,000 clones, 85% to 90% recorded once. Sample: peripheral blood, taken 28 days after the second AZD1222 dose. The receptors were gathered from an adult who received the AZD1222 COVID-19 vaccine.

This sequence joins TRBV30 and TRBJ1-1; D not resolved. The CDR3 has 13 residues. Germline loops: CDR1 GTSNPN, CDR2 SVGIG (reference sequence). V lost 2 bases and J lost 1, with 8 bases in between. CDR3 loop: CAWSIAANTEAFF. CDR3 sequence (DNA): TGTGCCTGGAGTATAGCGGCGAACACTGAAGCTTTCTTT.

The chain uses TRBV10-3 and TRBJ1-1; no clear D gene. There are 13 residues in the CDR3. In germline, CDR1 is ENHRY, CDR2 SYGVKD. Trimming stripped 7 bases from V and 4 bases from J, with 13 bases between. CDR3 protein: CAITQGFGTEAFF. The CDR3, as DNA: TGTGCCATCACCCAAGGGTTCGGCACTGAAGCTTTCTTT.

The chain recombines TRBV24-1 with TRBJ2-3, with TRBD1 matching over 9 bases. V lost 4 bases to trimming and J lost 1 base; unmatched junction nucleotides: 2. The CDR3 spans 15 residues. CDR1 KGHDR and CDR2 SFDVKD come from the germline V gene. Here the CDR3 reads CATSDRTGGTDTQYF. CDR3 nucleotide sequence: TGTGCCACCAGTGACCGGACAGGGGGCACAGATACGCAGTATTTT.

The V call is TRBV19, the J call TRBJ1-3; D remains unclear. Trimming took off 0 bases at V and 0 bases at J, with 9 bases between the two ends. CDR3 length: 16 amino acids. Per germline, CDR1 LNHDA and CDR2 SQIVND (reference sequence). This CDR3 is CASSIDGLSSGNTIYF. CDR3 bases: TGTGCCAGTAGTATAGATGGACTGAGCTCTGGAAACACCATATATTTT.

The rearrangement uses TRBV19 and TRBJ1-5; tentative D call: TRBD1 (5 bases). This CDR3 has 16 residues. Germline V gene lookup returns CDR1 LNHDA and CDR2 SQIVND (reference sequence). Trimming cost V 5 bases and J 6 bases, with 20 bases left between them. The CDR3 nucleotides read TGTGCCAGTAGTCCTACCGGGACCCCAGGTCGTCAGCCCCAGCATTTT. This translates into CASSPTGTPGRQPQHF. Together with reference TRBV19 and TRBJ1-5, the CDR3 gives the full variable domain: DGGITQSPKYLFRKEGQNVTLSCEQNLNHDAMYWYRQDPGQGLRLIYYSQIVNDFQKGDIAEGYSVSREKKESFPLTVTSAQKNPTAFYLCASSPTGTPGRQPQHFGDGTRLSIL.

CDR3 residues: CASSPGQGDGYGYTF. The CDR3 region has the DNA TGTGCCAGCTCACCCGGACAGGGTGACGGCTATGGCTACACCTTC. The rearrangement joins TRBV18 to TRBJ1-2, with 8 positions matching TRBD1. Trimming removed 3 bases from V and 4 bases from J; junction bases left unmatched: 7. Germline V CDR1 and CDR2: KGHSH, LQKENI. CDR3 length equals 15 residues.

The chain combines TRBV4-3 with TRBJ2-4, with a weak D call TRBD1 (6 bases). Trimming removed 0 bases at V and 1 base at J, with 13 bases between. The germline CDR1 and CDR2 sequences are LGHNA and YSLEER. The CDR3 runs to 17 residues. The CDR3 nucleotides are TGCGCCAGCAGCCAAGATCGATCAGGGGTTGCCAAAAACATTCAGTACTTC. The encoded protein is CASSQDRSGVAKNIQYF.

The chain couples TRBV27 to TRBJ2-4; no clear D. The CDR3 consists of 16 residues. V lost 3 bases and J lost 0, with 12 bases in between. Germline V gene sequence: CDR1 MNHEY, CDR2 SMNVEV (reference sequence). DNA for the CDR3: TGTGCCAGCAGTTTTCACATCAACCTAGCCAAAAACATTCAGTACTTC. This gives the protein CASSFHINLAKNIQYF.

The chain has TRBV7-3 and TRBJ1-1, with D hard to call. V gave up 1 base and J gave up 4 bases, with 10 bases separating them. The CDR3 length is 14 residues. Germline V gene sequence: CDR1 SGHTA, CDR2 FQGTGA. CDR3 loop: CASSLMGLGTEAFF. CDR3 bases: TGTGCCAGCAGCTTAATGGGCCTAGGCACTGAAGCTTTCTTT.

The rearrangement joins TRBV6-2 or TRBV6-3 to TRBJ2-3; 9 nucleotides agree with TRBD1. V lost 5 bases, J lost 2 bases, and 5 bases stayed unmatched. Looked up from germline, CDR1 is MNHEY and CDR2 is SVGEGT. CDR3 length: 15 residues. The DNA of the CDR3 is TGTGCCAGCAGTACCGGGACAGGGTACACAGATACGCAGTATTTT. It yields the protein CASSTGTGYTDTQYF.

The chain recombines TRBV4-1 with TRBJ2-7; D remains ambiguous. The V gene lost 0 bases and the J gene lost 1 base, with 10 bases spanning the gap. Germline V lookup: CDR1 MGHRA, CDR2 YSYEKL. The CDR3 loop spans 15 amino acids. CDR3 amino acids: CASSQDIGQSYEQYF. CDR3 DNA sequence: TGCGCCAGCAGCCAAGATATTGGGCAGTCCTACGAGCAGTACTTC.